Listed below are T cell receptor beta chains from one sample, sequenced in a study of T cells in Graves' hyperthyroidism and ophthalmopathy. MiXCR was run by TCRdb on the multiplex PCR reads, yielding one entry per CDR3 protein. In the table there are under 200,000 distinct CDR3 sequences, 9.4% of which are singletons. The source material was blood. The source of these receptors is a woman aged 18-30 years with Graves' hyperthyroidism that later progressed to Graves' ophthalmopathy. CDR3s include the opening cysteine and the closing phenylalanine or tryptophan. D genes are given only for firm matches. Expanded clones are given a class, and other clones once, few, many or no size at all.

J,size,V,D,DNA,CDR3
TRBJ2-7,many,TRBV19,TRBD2,TGTGCCAGTAGTACCAGCGGGAGGGCCTCCTACGAGCAGTACTTC,CASSTSGRASYEQYF
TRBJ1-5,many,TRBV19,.,TGTGCCAGTAGTCCCCGGGCAGGAGGGATGGGGCAGCCCCAGCATTTT,CASSPRAGGMGQPQHF
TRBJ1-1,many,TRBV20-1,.,TGCAGTGCTTTAAAGAGAGCCGAAGCTTTCTTT,CSALKRAEAFF
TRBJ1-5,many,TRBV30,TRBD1,TGTGCCTGGAGTAGGGACAGCAACAATCAGCCCCAGCATTTT,CAWSRDSNNQPQHF
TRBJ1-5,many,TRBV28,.,TGTGCCAGCAGTCCAAGGGTTCCGGGGCCCCAGCATTTT,CASSPRVPGPQHF
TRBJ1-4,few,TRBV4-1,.,TGCGCCAGCAGCTACTTTGCAACTAATGAAAAACTGTTTTTT,CASSYFATNEKLFF
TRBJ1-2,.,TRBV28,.,TGTGCCAGCACCGTGGGGCAGGGCCACTATGGCTACACCTTC,CASTVGQGHYGYTF
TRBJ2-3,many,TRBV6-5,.,TGTGCCAGCAGTTACTCGTCCGCAAAGGGGACTAGCACAGATACGCAGTATTTT,CASSYSSAKGTSTDTQYF
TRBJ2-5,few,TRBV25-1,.,TGTGCCAGCAGTGAATACACCCGTGGCGACAGGCCAAACTTC,CASSEYTRGDRPNF
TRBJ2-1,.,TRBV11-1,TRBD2,TGTGCCAGCAGCTTAAGTTCTAGCGGGGGCTCCTACAATGAGCAGTTCTTC,CASSLSSSGGSYNEQFF
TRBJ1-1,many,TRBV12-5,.,TGTGCTAGTGTTCTGGACGGTTCGAACACTGAAGCTTTCTTT,CASVLDGSNTEAFF
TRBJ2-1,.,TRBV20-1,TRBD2,TGCAGTGCTAAACCAACACTAGCGCACTCCTACAATGAGCAGTTCTTC,CSAKPTLAHSYNEQFF
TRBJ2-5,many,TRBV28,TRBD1,TGTGCCAGCGCCTCCACAGGGGGCAGAAAGACCCAGTACTTC,CASASTGGRKTQYF
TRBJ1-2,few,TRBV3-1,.,TGTGCCAGCAGCAAGCTGGGACCTAGAATTAACTATGGCTACACCTTC,CASSKLGPRINYGYTF
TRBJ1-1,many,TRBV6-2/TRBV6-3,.,TGTGCCAGCAGTTACAAGAAGGGGCTCATGAACACTGAAGCTTTCTTT,CASSYKKGLMNTEAFF
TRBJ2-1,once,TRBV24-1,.,TGTGCCACTGGGGGGTTCAATGAGCAGTTCTTC,CATGGFNEQFF
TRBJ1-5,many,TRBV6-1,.,TGTGCCAGCAGTTTGGTAGCCAGGGCTGATCAGCCCCAGCATTTT,CASSLVARADQPQHF
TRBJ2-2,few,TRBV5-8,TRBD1,TGTGCCAGCAGCCTGGACAGGGCCACCGGGGAGCTGTTTTTT,CASSLDRATGELFF
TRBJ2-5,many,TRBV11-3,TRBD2,TGTGCCAGCAGCACGGGACTAGCGGGAGCCGAGACCCAGTACTTC,CASSTGLAGAETQYF
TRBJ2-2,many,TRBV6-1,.,TGTGCCAGCGGAAATAGCTTTCCGGCCACCGGGGAGCTGTTTTTT,CASGNSFPATGELFF
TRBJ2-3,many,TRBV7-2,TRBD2,TGTGCCAGCAGCTTAGGGACTAGCGGGGCGCGAGGCACAGATACGCAGTATTTT,CASSLGTSGARGTDTQYF
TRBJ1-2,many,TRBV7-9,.,TGTGCCAGCAGCTTAGGGGGGGGGCAGGGCCTCCCCTATGGCTACACCTTC,CASSLGGGQGLPYGYTF
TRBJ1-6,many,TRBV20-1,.,TGCAGTGCTAGAGCGGATAGACAGCCGTATAATTCACCCCTCCACTTT,CSARADRQPYNSPLHF
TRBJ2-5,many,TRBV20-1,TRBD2,TGCAGTGCCAGACTAGCGGGGGGCGGCGAGACCCAGTACTTC,CSARLAGGGETQYF
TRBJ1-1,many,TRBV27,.,TGTGCCAGCAGTTTATCTGGAGGGATGAACACTGAAGCTTTCTTT,CASSLSGGMNTEAFF
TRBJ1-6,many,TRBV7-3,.,TGTGCCAGCAGCTATGATAGGAGTTCACCCCTCCACTTT,CASSYDRSSPLHF
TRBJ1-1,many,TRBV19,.,TGTGCCAGTAGTATTCAGGGTCGGACTGAAGCTTTCTTT,CASSIQGRTEAFF
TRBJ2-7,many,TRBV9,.,TGTGCCAGCAGCGTAGCTGGAGGGGTTGGCTACGAGCAGTACTTC,CASSVAGGVGYEQYF
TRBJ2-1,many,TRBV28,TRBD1,TGTGCCAGCAGCCTAAACCGGGACAGGGGGGATGAGCAGTTCTTC,CASSLNRDRGDEQFF
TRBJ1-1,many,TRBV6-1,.,TGTGCCAGCAGTGCCTATACGAACACTGAAGCTTTCTTT,CASSAYTNTEAFF
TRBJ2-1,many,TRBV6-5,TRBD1,TGTGCCAGCAGTTACTCGACAGGGGGCAATGAGCAGTTCTTC,CASSYSTGGNEQFF
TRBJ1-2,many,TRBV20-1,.,TGCAGTGCTAGAGAAAATGTGGCAGGGGCGCTTGGCTACACCTTC,CSARENVAGALGYTF
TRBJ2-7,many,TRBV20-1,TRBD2,TGCAGTGCTGCTAGCGGGAGGTCTCTATACGAGCAGTACTTC,CSAASGRSLYEQYF
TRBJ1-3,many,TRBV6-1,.,TGTGCCAGCAGCGGGGTGGCTCTTATTACTGGAAACACCATATATTTT,CASSGVALITGNTIYF
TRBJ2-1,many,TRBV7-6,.,TGTGCCAGCAGCTCCGGGACACCGATAAGCTCCTACAATGAGCAGTTCTTC,CASSSGTPISSYNEQFF
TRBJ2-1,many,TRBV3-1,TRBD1,TGTGCCAGCAGCCAAGATGTGACAGGGGTTGACAATGAGCAGTTCTTC,CASSQDVTGVDNEQFF
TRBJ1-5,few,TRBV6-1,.,TGTGCCAGCAGTGAACCGTTCCGTCAGCCCCAGCATTTT,CASSEPFRQPQHF
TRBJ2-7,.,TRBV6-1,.,TGTGCCACCACTGAACTTGGACACCGGGGCCCCTACGAGCAGTACTTC,CATTELGHRGPYEQYF
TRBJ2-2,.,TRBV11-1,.,TGTGCCAGCAGCTTAGGGGCGGAGAACACCGGGGAGCTGTTTTTT,CASSLGAENTGELFF
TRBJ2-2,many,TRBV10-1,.,TGCGCCAGCAGTGAGCGATTAACCGGGGAGCTGTTTTTT,CASSERLTGELFF
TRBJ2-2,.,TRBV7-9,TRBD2,TGTGCCAGCAGCTTCACCGGGACTAGCGGGGCCGGGGAGCTGTTTTTT,CASSFTGTSGAGELFF
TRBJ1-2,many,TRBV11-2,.,TGTGCCAGCAGCTCCACTTCGGGGGGGGGCTATGGCTACACCTTC,CASSSTSGGGYGYTF